This TCR beta chain derives from a study of graft-versus-host responses after intestinal transplantation. Study at large: Each recipient received anti-thymocyte globulin induction, then tacrolimus and steroids for approximately 3 years.

Sequenced by immunoSEQ multiplex PCR; TCRdb stores in-frame clones only, minus some. Of approximately 16,000 clones in the sample, approximately 89% are singletons; the top ten hold 5% to 6.5%. V lost 3 bases, J lost 8 bases, and 12 bases lay in between. The CDR3 runs to 13 residues. Germline V CDR1 and CDR2: SGHDN, FVKESK. Material: PBMCs, obtained around 110 days after intestinal transplant. The source of this sequence is a human patient who received an intestinal transplant, so some T cells may come from the graft donor. The J gene is TRBJ2-3, the V gene TRBV14; tentative D call: TRBD1 (5 bases). The CDR3 sequence is CASSHQTRATQYF. CDR3 bases: TGTGCCAGCAGCCACCAAACCAGGGCTACGCAGTATTTT.